The sequence of this TCR beta chain was determined in a study of early T cells in non-severe SARS-CoV-2 infection. Researchers tagged individual cDNA molecules with unique molecular identifiers. TCRdb re-called the 5' RACE reads through MiXCR, storing one row per CDR3 protein. The data hold under 65,000 distinct CDR3 sequences, with over 9.5% observed a single time. Sequences were obtained from whole blood. The origin of this receptor is an adult who was a healthcare worker with PCR-confirmed SARS-CoV-2 infection or an uninfected control (not recorded which).

The DNA for the CDR3 is TGTGCCAGCACCCTCCAAGGCCTCTATGGCTACACCTTC. Translated, it gives CASTLQGLYGYTF. This rearrangement joins TRBV12-3 or TRBV12-4 to TRBJ1-2, with unresolved D. The CDR3 covers 13 residues. The ends were cut back, 7 bases at V and 4 bases at J, with 13 bases in the middle.